The next 12 T cell receptor beta chains were all read from a single sample in a study of PD-1 blockade in classical Hodgkin lymphoma. Data came from immunoSEQ multiplex PCR; TCRdb stores just in-frame clones and leaves some out. The table lists tens of thousands of clones, over 60% of them singletons. Every patient relapsed after autologous stem cell transplantation, and brentuximab vedotin exposure varied. The sample consisted of peripheral blood mononuclear cells (PBMCs), taken before the second cycle of nivolumab. These receptors originate from a human donor with classical Hodgkin lymphoma.

V and J are TRBV6-1 and TRBJ2-2, with TRBD2 as a possible D gene (5 bases). The V gene lost 3 bases and the J gene lost 4 bases, with 12 bases spanning the gap. Looked up from germline, CDR1 is MNHNS and CDR2 is SASEGT. The CDR3 sequence is 15 residues long. CDR3 DNA: TGTGCCAGCAGTGATTTCGCGAGGGTCACCGGGGAGCTGTTTTTT. Its translation is CASSDFARVTGELFF.

The genes are TRBV7-9 and TRBJ1-6; 7 bases fit TRBD1. CDR1 is SEHNR, CDR2 FQNEAQ, per germline (reference sequence). Trimming removed 5 bases from V and 3 bases from J; junction bases left unmatched: 16. The CDR3 spans 19 residues. DNA of the CDR3: TGTGCCAGCAGCCCTACGACAACAGGGGAACCTAACTATAATTCACCCCTCCACTTT. It encodes CASSPTTTGEPNYNSPLHF.

This chain connects TRBV7-9 to TRBJ2-3, with D tentatively TRBD2 (6 bases). This CDR3 has 17 amino acids. V lost 3 bases and J lost 1, with 17 bases in between. Germline CDR1 SEHNR, CDR2 FQNEAQ (reference sequence). The chain's CDR3 is CASSFGLAGPRTDTQYF. CDR3 nucleotides: TGTGCCAGCAGCTTTGGTCTGGCGGGGCCGCGCACAGATACGCAGTATTTT.

The V and J genes are TRBV7-2 and TRBJ2-5; 9 bases match TRBD1. Per the germline V gene, CDR1 is SGHTA and CDR2 is FQGNSA. V gave up 1 base and J gave up 11 bases; unmatched junction bases: 2. This CDR3 has 12 residues. The chain's CDR3 is CASSLGDRAQYF. CDR3 DNA: TGTGCCAGCAGCTTAGGGGACAGGGCACAGTACTTC.

The gene calls are TRBV5-4 and TRBJ1-3; 7 bases fit TRBD1. Looked up from germline, CDR1 is SGHNT and CDR2 is YYREEE (reference sequence). With 0 bases clipped from V and 0 bases from J, the junction kept 3 bases outside the gene matches. This CDR3 has 16 amino acids. The CDR3 region has the DNA TGTGCCAGCAGCTTGGGGGGACAGATCTCTGGAAACACCATATATTTT. Protein: CASSLGGQISGNTIYF.

The chain employs TRBV7-4 and TRBJ2-5; the D gene is possibly TRBD2 (6 bases). Deletions cut 5 bases from V and 1 base from J, with 11 bases between. The CDR3 spans 14 residues. Germline loops: CDR1 SGHVT, CDR2 SQSDAQ. The DNA for the CDR3 is TGTGCCAGCAGCCTCCTAGCGTCCCAAGAGACCCAGTACTTC. It yields the protein CASSLLASQETQYF. The complete variable domain, with remaining parts taken from reference TRBV7-4 and TRBJ2-5, reads GAGVSQSPRYKVAKRGRDVALRCDSISGHVTLYWYRQTLGQGSEVLTYSQSDAQRDKSGRPSGRFSAERPERSVSTLKIQRTEQGDSAVYLCASSLLASQETQYFGPGTRLLVL.

The rearrangement joins TRBV10-1 to TRBJ2-1, with 8 bases fitting TRBD2. Germline CDR1 WNHNN, CDR2 SYGVQD (reference sequence). The CDR3 contains 15 residues. V lost 1 base and J lost 4; bases outside the gene matches: 3. CDR3 sequence (DNA): TGCGCCAGCAGTGAGTTAGCGGGACAATACAATGAGCAGTTCTTC. It yields the protein CASSELAGQYNEQFF.

The CDR3 nucleotides read TGTGCCAGCAGCTTAGCGACGGCGGGAGGGCCTGGCAATGAGCAGTTCTTC. Its translation is CASSLATAGGPGNEQFF. The chain recombines TRBV7-9 with TRBJ2-1; 9 bases map to TRBD2. The CDR3 loop spans 17 amino acids. CDR1 is SEHNR and CDR2 is FQNEAQ in the germline V gene (reference sequence). J gave up 6 bases and V 0 bases, and 9 bases lay outside the gene matches.

This chain joins TRBV5-1 and TRBJ2-1, with 10 bases fitting TRBD1. The V and J ends lost 8 bases and 7 bases, in that order; junction bases with no gene match: 9. Germline CDR1 reads SGHRS; CDR2 reads YFSETQ. This CDR3 is 14 amino acids long. CDR3 nucleotide sequence: TGCGCCAGTTCTTCCCGGGACAGGGGAAATGAGCAGTTCTTC. The encoded protein is CASSSRDRGNEQFF. The full variable domain, rest sourced from reference TRBV5-1 and TRBJ2-1, is KAGVTQTPRYLIKTRGQQVTLSCSPISGHRSVSWYQQTPGQGLQFLFEYFSETQRNKGNFPGRFSGRQFSNSRSEMNVSTLELGDSALYLCASSSRDRGNEQFFGPGTRLTVL.

This chain uses TRBV6-5 with TRBJ2-3, with 8 bases aligning to TRBD2. Losses at the gene ends were 10 bases for V and 6 bases for J; bases not matched to a gene: 15. Germline loops: CDR1 MNHEY, CDR2 SVGAGI. The CDR3 extends over 15 amino acids. The CDR3 here is CATQPAGVFLDTQYF. CDR3 nucleotides: TGTGCCACCCAACCAGCGGGAGTTTTTTTGGATACGCAGTATTTT.

This chain joins TRBV9 and TRBJ2-2, with 7 bases identical to TRBD1. The V and J ends lost 0 bases and 2 bases, in that order; junction bases with no gene match: 7. Germline CDR1 is SGDLS and CDR2 is YYNGEE. The CDR3 totals 17 residues. The CDR3: CASSVAKTGTNTGELFF. CDR3 nucleotide sequence: TGTGCCAGCAGCGTAGCCAAGACAGGGACAAACACCGGGGAGCTGTTTTTT.

V gene TRBV2 combines with J gene TRBJ2-2; D gene unclear. The CDR3 sequence is 14 residues long. Germline V CDR1 and CDR2: SNHLY, FYNNEI. Trimming stripped 6 bases from V and 2 bases from J, with 10 bases between. The CDR3 DNA is TGTGCCAGCAGGGCAGACTCTAACACCGGGGAGCTGTTTTTT. It encodes CASRADSNTGELFF.